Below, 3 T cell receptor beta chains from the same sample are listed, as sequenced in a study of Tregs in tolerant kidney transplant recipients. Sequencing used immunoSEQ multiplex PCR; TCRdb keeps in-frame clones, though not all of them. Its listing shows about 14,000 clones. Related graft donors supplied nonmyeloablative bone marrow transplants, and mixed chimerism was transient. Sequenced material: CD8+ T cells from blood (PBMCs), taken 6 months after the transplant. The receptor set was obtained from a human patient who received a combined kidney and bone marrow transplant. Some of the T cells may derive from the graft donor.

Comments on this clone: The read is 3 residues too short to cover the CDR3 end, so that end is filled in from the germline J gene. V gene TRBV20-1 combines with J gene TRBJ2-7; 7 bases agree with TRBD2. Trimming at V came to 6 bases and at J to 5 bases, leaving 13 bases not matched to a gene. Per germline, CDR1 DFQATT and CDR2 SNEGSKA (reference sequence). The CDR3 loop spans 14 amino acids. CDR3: CSALPREKWDEQYF. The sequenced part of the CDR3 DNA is TGCAGTGCCCTGCCGCGGGAGAAGTGGGACGAG.

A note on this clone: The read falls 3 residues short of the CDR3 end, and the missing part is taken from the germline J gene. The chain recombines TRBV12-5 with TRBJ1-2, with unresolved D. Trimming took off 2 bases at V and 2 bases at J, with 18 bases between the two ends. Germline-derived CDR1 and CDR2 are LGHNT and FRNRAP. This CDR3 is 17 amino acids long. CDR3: CASGLPVMARENYGYTF. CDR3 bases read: TGTGCTAGTGGTTTGCCGGTTATGGCGCGGGAAAACTATGGC.

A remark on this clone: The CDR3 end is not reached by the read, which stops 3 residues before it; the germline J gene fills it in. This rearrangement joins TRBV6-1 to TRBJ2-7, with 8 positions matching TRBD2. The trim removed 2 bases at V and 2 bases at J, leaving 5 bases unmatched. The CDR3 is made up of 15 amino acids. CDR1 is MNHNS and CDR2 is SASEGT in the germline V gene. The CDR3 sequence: CASSETGTRTYEQYF. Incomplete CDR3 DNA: TGTGCCAGCAGTGAAACCGGGACTAGAACCTACGAG.